The present TCR beta chain was sequenced within a study of beta chain bispecific antibodies for T cell cancers. General study findings and limits: The leukemia cells, rather than normal T cells, gave most of the targeted TRBV signal.

This clonotype was seen ten or more times. The antigen is undetermined. Blood mononuclear cells were expanded for two to three days using either OKT3 anti-CD3 antibody or CD3/CD28 beads. Unique molecular identifier barcodes measured each clonotype's abundance. TCRdb re-derived calls from the 5' RACE reads in MiXCR, one entry per CDR3 protein. The sample consists of 21,000 or so distinct CDR3 sequences, approximately 2.5% of them appearing once. The CDR3 has 13 residues. The germline gives CDR1 SGHDT, CDR2 YYEEEE. Deletions cut 2 bases from V and 3 bases from J, with 8 bases between. This chain links TRBV5-6 with TRBJ1-1; TRBD1 is a possible D gene (5 bases). The source is a human donor in good health. Some clones in this sample may be carry-over from other donors' samples. Input material: healthy donor T cells cultured with leukemia cells. Written as DNA, the CDR3 is TGTGCCAGCAGCTTTGGGGGATACACTGAAGCTTTCTTT. As protein: CASSFGGYTEAFF.